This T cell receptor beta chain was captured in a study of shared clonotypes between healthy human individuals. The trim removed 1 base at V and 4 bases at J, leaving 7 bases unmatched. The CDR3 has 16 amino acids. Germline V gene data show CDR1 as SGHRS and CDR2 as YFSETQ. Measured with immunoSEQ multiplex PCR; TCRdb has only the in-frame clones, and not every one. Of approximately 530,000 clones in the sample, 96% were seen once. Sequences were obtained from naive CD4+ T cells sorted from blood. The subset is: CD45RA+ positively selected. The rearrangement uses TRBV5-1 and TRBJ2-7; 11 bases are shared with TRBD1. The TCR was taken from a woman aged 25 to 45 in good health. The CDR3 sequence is CASSLLAGQGGYEQYF. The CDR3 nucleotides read TGCGCCAGCAGCTTGTTGGCGGGACAGGGGGGATACGAGCAGTACTTC.